Shown below are 2 T cell receptor beta chains from a single sample sequenced in a study of spatial heterogeneity in lung cancer. Time point given: blood at routine non-recurrence follow-up after resection. From the 5' RACE reads, TCRdb called clonotypes with MiXCR, one entry per CDR3 protein. The table has some 46,000 distinct CDR3 sequences, approximately 10% seen once. Sample: PBMCs, taken at follow-up. The receptors originated from a male donor with early-stage non-small cell lung cancer.

This clonotype was seen repeatedly, ten times or more. This rearrangement joins TRBV18 to TRBJ2-1, with D possibly TRBD2 on 5 matching bases. CDR3 length: 15 amino acids. From germline, CDR1 is KGHSH and CDR2 LQKENI. Trimming removed 3 bases at V and 5 bases at J, with 14 bases between. The CDR3 nucleotides read TGTGCCAGCTCACCCGGGAACATCCCCCACAATGAGCAGTTCTTC. It is translated as CASSPGNIPHNEQFF.

This clonotype was seen many times. The chain is built from TRBV20-1 and TRBJ1-2; D not resolved. The CDR3 extends over 13 amino acids. CDR1 and CDR2 (germline): DFQATT, SNEGSKA (reference sequence). Trimming removed 5 bases from V and 3 bases from J, with 13 bases in between. CDR3 in DNA: TGCAGTGCTGTCGGCCCCTCGGACTATGGCTACACCTTC. Residues: CSAVGPSDYGYTF.